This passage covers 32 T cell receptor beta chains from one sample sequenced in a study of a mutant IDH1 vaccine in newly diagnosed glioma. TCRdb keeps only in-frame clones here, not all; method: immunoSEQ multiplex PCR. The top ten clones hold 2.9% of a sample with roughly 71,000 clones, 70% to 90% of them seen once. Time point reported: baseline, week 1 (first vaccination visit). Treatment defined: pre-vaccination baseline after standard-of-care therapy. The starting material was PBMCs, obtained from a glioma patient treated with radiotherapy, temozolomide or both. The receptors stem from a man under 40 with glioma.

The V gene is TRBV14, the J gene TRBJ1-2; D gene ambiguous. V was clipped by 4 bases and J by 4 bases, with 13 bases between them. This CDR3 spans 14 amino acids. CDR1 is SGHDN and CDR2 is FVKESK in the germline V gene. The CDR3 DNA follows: TGTGCCAGCAGCCGAAGATTAAACCTCTATGGCTACACCTTC. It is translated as CASSRRLNLYGYTF.

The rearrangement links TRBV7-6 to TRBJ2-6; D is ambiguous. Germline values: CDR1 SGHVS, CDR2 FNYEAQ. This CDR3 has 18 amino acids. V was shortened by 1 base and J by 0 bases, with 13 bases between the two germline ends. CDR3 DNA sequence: TGTGCCAGCAGCTTAGGTTTATCGGATCGCTCTGGGGCCAACGTCCTGACTTTC. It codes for CASSLGLSDRSGANVLTF.

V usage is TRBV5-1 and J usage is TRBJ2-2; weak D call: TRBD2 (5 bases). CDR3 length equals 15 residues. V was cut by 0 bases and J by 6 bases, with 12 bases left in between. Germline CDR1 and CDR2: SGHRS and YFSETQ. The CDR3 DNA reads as TGCGCCAGCAGCTTGGAGGCACTCGGGGCCGGGGAGCTGTTTTTT. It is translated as CASSLEALGAGELFF.

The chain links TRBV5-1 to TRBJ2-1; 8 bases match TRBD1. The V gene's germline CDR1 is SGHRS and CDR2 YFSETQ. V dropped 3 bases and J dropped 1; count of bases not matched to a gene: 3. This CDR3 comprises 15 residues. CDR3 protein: CASSWGDRSYNEQFF. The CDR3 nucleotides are TGCGCCAGCAGCTGGGGGGACAGGTCCTACAATGAGCAGTTCTTC.

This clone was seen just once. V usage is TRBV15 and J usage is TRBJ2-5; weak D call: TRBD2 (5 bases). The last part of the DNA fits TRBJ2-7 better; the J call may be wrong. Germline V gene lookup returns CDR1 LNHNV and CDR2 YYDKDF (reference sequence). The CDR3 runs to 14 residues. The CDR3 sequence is CATSRVPREYEQYF. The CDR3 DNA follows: TGTGCCACCAGCAGAGTTCCAAGGGAGTACGAGCAGTACTTC.

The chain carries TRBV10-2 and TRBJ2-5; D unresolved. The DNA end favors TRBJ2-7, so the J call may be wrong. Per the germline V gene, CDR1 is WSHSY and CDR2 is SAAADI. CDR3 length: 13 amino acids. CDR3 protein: CASKVGKTYEQYF. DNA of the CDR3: TGCGCCAGCAAGGTGGGGAAAACCTACGAGCAGTACTTC.

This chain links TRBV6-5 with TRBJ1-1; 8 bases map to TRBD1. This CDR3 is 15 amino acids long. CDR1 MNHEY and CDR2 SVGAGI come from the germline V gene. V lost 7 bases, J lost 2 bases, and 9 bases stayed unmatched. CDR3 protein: CASNPGGASNTEAFF. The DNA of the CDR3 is TGTGCCAGCAATCCAGGGGGCGCGAGTAACACTGAAGCTTTCTTT.

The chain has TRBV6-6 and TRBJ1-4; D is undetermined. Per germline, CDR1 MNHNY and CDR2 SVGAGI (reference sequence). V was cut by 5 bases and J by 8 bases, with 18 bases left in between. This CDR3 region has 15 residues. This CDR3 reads CASSRWSGLGEKLFF. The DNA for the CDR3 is TGTGCCAGCAGTAGGTGGTCGGGATTGGGCGAAAAACTGTTTTTT.

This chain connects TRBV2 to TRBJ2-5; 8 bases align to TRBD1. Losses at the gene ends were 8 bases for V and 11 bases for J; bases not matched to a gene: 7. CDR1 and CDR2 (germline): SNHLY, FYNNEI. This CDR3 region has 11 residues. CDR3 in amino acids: CASLIGQGQYF. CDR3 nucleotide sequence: TGTGCCAGCCTTATCGGACAGGGACAGTACTTC.

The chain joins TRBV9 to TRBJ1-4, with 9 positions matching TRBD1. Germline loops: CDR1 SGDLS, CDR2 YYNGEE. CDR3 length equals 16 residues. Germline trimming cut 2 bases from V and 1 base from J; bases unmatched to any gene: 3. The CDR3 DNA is TGTGCCAGCAGCGTCAGACAGGGGGAAACTAATGAAAAACTGTTTTTT. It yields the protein CASSVRQGETNEKLFF.

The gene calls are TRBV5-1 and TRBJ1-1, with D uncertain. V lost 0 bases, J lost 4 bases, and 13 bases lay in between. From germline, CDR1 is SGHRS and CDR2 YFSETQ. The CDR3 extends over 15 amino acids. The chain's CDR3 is CASSLGANLFTEAFF. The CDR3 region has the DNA TGCGCCAGCAGCTTGGGAGCCAACCTTTTCACTGAAGCTTTCTTT.

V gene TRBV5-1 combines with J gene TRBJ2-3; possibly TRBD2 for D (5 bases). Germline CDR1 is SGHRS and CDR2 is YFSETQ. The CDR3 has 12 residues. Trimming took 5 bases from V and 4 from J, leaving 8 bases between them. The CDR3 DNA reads TGCGCCAGCAGGGCGGGCCCAGATACGCAGTATTTT. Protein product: CASRAGPDTQYF.

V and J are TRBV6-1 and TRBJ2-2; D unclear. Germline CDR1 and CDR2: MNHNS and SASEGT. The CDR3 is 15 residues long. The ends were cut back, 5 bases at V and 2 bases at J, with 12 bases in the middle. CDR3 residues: CASSPRTRNTGELFF. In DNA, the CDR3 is TGTGCCAGCAGTCCCCGGACGCGAAACACCGGGGAGCTGTTTTTT.

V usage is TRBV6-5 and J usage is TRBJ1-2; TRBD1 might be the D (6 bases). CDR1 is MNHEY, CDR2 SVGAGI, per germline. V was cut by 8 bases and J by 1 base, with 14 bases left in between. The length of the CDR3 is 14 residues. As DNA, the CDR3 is TGTGCCAGCCTCCGTAGGGGGTTTAACTATGGCTACACCTTC. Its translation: CASLRRGFNYGYTF.

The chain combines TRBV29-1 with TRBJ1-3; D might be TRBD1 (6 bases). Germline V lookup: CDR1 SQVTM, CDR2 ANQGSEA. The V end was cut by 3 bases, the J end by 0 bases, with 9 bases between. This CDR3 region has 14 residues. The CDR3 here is CSVEDSHSGNTIYF. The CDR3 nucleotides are TGCAGCGTTGAGGACAGCCACTCTGGAAACACCATATATTTT.

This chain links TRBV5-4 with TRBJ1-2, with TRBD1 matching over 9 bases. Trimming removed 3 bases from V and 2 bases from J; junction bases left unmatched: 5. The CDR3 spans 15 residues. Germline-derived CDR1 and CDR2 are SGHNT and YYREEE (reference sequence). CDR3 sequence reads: CASSSLGQGNYGYTF. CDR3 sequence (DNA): TGTGCCAGCAGCTCCCTGGGACAGGGCAACTATGGCTACACCTTC.

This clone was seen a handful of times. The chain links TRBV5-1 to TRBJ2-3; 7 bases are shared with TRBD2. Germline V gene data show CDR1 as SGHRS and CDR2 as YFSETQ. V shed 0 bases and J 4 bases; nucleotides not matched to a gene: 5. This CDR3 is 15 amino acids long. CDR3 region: CASSLDLGGSDTQYF. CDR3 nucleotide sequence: TGCGCCAGCAGCTTGGATCTGGGGGGGTCAGATACGCAGTATTTT.

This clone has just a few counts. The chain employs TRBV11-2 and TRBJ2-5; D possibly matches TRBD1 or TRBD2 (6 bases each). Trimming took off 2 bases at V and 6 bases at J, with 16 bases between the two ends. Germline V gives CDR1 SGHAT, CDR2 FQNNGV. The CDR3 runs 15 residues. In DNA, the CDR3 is TGTGCCAGCAGCTTAAAGGAGGGGGACCGGCAGACCCAGTACTTC. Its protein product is CASSLKEGDRQTQYF.

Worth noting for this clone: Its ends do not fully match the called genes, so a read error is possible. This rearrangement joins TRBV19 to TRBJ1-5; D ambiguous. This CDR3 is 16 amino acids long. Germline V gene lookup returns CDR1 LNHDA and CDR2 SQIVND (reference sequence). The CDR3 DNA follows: TGTGCCAGTAGGATAGGACCCGAGGTCCACAATCAGCCCCAGCATTTT. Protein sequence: CASRIGPEVHNQPQHF.

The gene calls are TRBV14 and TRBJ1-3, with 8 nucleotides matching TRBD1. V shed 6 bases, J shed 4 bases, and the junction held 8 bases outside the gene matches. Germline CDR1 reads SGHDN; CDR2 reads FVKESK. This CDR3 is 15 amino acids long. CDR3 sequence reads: CASSPDRGRGNTIYF. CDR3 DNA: TGTGCCAGCAGTCCCGACAGGGGAAGAGGAAACACCATATATTTT.

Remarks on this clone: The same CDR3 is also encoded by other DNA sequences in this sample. The CDR3 sequence is CASSIGGNTEAFF. The CDR3 nucleotides read TGTGCCAGTAGTATAGGTGGTAACACTGAAGCTTTCTTT. This sequence joins TRBV19 and TRBJ1-1; D uncertain. Trimming stripped 1 base from V and 2 bases from J, with 5 bases between. CDR3 length: 13 residues. Germline V gives CDR1 LNHDA, CDR2 SQIVND (reference sequence).

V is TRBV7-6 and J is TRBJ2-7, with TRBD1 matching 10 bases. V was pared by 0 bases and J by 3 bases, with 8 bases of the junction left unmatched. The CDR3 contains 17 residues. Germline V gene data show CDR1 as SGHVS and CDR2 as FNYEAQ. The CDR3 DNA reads TGTGCCAGCAGCTTAGCGACGAGACAGGGGGCACTCTACGAGCAGTACTTC. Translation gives CASSLATRQGALYEQYF.

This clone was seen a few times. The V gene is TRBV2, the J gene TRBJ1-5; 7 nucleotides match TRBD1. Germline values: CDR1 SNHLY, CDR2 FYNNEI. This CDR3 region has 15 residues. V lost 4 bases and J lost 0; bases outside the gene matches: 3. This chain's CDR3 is CASSGTGDSNQPQHF. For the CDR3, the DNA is TGTGCCAGCAGTGGGACAGGTGATAGCAATCAGCCCCAGCATTTT.

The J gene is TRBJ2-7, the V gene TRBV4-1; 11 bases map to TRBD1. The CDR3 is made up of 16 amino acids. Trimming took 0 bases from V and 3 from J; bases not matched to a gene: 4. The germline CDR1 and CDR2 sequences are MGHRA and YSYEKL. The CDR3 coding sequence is TGCGCCAGCAGCCAAGAGTCCGGGACAGGGGGCTACGAGCAGTACTTC. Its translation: CASSQESGTGGYEQYF.

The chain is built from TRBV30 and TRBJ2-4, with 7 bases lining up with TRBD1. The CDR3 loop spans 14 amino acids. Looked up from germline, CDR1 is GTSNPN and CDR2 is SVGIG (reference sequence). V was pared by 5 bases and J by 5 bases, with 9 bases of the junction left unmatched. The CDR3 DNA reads TGTGCCTGGCAAAAAGGGACAGCGCAAAACATTCAGTACTTC. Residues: CAWQKGTAQNIQYF.

The chain's CDR3 is CATSSSSGRRTEAFF. The CDR3 bases are TGTGCCACCAGCTCGTCATCTGGGCGGCGCACTGAAGCTTTCTTT. The chain is built from TRBV15 and TRBJ1-1; D gene unclear. The CDR3 is made up of 15 amino acids. Trimming stripped 5 bases from V and 4 bases from J, with 17 bases between. From germline, CDR1 is LNHNV and CDR2 YYDKDF (reference sequence).

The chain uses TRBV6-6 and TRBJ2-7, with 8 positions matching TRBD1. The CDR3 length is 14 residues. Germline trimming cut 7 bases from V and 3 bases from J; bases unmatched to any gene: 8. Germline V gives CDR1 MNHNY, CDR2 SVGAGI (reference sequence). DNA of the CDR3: TGTGCCAGCAATTCCGTTGACAGGGGCTACGAGCAGTACTTC. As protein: CASNSVDRGYEQYF.

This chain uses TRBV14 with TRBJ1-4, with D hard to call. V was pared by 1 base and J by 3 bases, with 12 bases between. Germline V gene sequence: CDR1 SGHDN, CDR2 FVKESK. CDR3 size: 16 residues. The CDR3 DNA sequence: TGTGCCAGCAGCCAAGCTCGAGGAATTCCTAATGAAAAACTGTTTTTT. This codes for CASSQARGIPNEKLFF.

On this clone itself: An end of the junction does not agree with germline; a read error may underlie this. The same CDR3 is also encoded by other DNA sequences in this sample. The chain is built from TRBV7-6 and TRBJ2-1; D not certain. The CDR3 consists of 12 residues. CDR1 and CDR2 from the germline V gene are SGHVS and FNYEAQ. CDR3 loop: CASSLAYNEQFF. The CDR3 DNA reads TGTGCCAGCAGCCTAGCCTACAATGAGCAGTTCTTC.

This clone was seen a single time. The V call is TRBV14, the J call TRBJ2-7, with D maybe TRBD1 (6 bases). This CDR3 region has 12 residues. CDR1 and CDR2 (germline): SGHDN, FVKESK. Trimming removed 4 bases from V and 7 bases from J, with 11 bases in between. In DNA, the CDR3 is TGTGCCAGCAGCCCAACAGGGTTGGAGCAGTACTTC. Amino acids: CASSPTGLEQYF.

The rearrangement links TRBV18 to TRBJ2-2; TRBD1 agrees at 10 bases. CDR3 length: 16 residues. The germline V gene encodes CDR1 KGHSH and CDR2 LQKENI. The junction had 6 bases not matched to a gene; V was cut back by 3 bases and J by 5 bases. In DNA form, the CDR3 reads TGTGCCAGCTCACCCCCGGACAGGGGGAGGACCGGGGAGCTGTTTTTT. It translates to CASSPPDRGRTGELFF. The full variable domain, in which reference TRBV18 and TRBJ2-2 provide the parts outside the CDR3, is NAGVMQNPRHLVRRRGQEARLRCSPMKGHSHVYWYRQLPEEGLKFMVYLQKENIIDESGMPKERFSAEFPKEGPSILRIQQVVRGDSAAYFCASSPPDRGRTGELFFGEGSRLTVL.

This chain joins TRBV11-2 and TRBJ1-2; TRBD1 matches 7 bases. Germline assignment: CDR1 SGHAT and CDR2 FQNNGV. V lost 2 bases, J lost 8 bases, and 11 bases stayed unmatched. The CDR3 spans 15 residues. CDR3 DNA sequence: TGTGCCAGCAGCTTACCACGGACAGGAGGTTGGGGCTACACCTTC. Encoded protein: CASSLPRTGGWGYTF.